The sequence of this T cell receptor (beta chain) was determined in a study of cytomegalovirus exposure and HLA in healthy donors. Study-level points and caveats: Within an earlier analysis, most TCR beta V segments proved productive either about 90% or about 30% of the time.

The ends were cut back, 6 bases at V and 6 bases at J, with 10 bases in the middle. Looked up from germline, CDR1 is LNHDA and CDR2 is SQIVND (reference sequence). This CDR3 comprises 12 residues. Of note for this clone: The antigen is unknown.

With 60 Vbeta and 13 Jbeta primers, the PCR was carried out. Using immunoSEQ multiplex PCR, the repertoire was profiled, and TCRdb retains in-frame clones only, with some absent. There are approximately 100,000 clones in the sample, with under 0.7% held by the top ten. Material: PBMCs. The chain combines TRBV19 with TRBJ2-3; no reliable D call. This receptor was identified in a man aged 45-65 years in good health and CMV-seronegative. The CDR3, as DNA: TGTGCCAGTAGCCCCTCGCGGGATACGCAGTATTTT. It encodes CASSPSRDTQYF. Combining the CDR3 with reference TRBV19 and TRBJ2-3 gives the whole variable domain DGGITQSPKYLFRKEGQNVTLSCEQNLNHDAMYWYRQDPGQGLRLIYYSQIVNDFQKGDIAEGYSVSREKKESFPLTVTSAQKNPTAFYLCASSPSRDTQYFGPGTRLTVL.